Below are 25 T cell receptor beta chains sequenced from a single sample in a study of cytomegalovirus exposure and HLA in healthy donors. Here immunoSEQ multiplex PCR was the method, and the copy in TCRdb shows in-frame clones only, minus some. Among over 45,000 clones listed, more than 75% were seen once. Sequenced material: PBMCs. The receptors were gathered from a young man in good health and CMV-seronegative.

CDR3 in amino acids: CASRRTWGSQETQYF. DNA of the CDR3: TGTGCCAGCAGACGAACGTGGGGCTCCCAAGAGACCCAGTACTTC. The chain uses TRBV27 and TRBJ2-5, with D possibly being TRBD1 (5 bases). The length of the CDR3 is 15 residues. V gave up 6 bases and J gave up 1 base, with 15 bases separating them. Germline V CDR1 and CDR2: MNHEY, SMNVEV (reference sequence).

The CDR3 DNA follows: TGTGCCAGCAGTTTATTAGGAGACTCCTACAATGAGCAGTTCTTC. It is translated as CASSLLGDSYNEQFF. The chain joins TRBV28 to TRBJ2-1, with no clear D. This CDR3 comprises 15 residues. Per the germline V gene, CDR1 is MDHEN and CDR2 is SYDVKM. Trimming left V 1 base short and J 0 bases short, with 7 bases between.

The CDR3, as DNA: TGCGCCAGCAGTCAATCCTCTACGGAAAAACTGTTTTTT. Its protein product is CASSQSSTEKLFF. This chain joins TRBV23-1 and TRBJ1-4; D uncertain. TRBV23-1 is designated an ORF whose function remains uncertain. This CDR3 contains 13 residues. V lost 0 bases and J 8 bases, leaving 7 bases between the germline ends.

This chain connects TRBV27 to TRBJ2-7, with 10 positions matching TRBD1. CDR1 and CDR2 from the germline V gene are MNHEY and SMNVEV (reference sequence). This CDR3 spans 16 amino acids. The V segment lost 5 bases and the J segment 2 bases; nucleotides outside the gene matches: 9. In DNA, the CDR3 is TGTGCCAGCAGTCCAACCGGGACAGGGGAAACCTACGAGCAGTACTTC. As protein: CASSPTGTGETYEQYF.

V gene TRBV7-2 combines with J gene TRBJ2-1, with TRBD2 identical over 9 bases. The CDR3 is 14 amino acids. Germline assignment: CDR1 SGHTA and CDR2 FQGNSA. Trimming cost V 6 bases and J 6 bases; bases outside gene matches: 6. The CDR3 nucleotides are TGTGCCAGCAGTTTGGGACTAGCACCCAATGAGCAGTTCTTC. This sequence encodes CASSLGLAPNEQFF.

This clone has just one count. In DNA form, the CDR3 reads TGCGCCAGCAGCTCGATGACTAGCTCGGAGACCCAGTACTTC. This translates into CASSSMTSSETQYF. The V call is TRBV5-1, the J call TRBJ2-5; 7 bases align to TRBD2. This CDR3 has 14 amino acids. The V and J ends lost 3 bases and 5 bases, in that order; junction bases with no gene match: 7. CDR1 and CDR2 (germline): SGHRS, YFSETQ.

This clone was observed a single time. The rearrangement joins TRBV28 to TRBJ2-3, with 11 bases aligning to TRBD2. Per the germline V gene, CDR1 is MDHEN and CDR2 is SYDVKM. The CDR3 is made up of 17 amino acids. V lost 4 bases to trimming and J lost 2 bases; unmatched junction nucleotides: 8. CDR3 sequence reads: CASSSPGTSGHTDTQYF. As DNA, the CDR3 is TGTGCCAGCAGTTCACCCGGGACTAGCGGACACACAGATACGCAGTATTTT.

The chain has TRBV28 and TRBJ2-3; D may be TRBD2 (6 bases). From germline, CDR1 is MDHEN and CDR2 SYDVKM. This CDR3 is built from 16 residues. V lost 4 bases and J lost 3, with 17 bases in between. The CDR3, as DNA: TGTGCCAGCAGTTCTCCCGGGAGCCGCGGGACAGATACGCAGTATTTT. Its protein product is CASSSPGSRGTDTQYF. Full variable domain (remainder filled in from reference TRBV28 and TRBJ2-3): DVKVTQSSRYLVKRTGEKVFLECVQDMDHENMFWYRQDPGLGLRLIYFSYDVKMKEKGDIPEGYSVSREKKERFSLILESASTNQTSMYLCASSSPGSRGTDTQYFGPGTRLTVL.

The CDR3 DNA is TGTGCCAGCAGTCTGGGGAACAGGGTAGGCTACAATGAGCAGTTCTTC. This codes for CASSLGNRVGYNEQFF. The chain employs TRBV28 and TRBJ2-1; a possible D gene is TRBD1 (6 bases). This CDR3 spans 16 amino acids. CDR1 MDHEN and CDR2 SYDVKM come from the germline V gene. V was pared by 5 bases and J by 3 bases, with 17 bases between.

This chain uses TRBV4-1 with TRBJ1-3, with unresolved D. This CDR3 is built from 13 residues. V was clipped by 0 bases and J by 7 bases, with 7 bases between them. The germline V gene has CDR1 MGHRA and CDR2 YSYEKL. The CDR3 nucleotides are TGCGCCAGCAGCCAAGATATTTTGAACACCATATATTTT. Its translation is CASSQDILNTIYF.

This clone was seen only once. This chain uses TRBV27 with TRBJ2-3, with 9 positions matching TRBD2. The CDR3 length is 15 residues. The junction had 8 bases not matched to a gene; V was cut back by 8 bases and J by 2 bases. Germline lookup yields CDR1 MNHEY and CDR2 SMNVEV (reference sequence). As DNA, the CDR3 is TGTGCCAGCTCCTTAGCGGGAGTGATCACAGATACGCAGTATTTT. It yields the protein CASSLAGVITDTQYF.

This chain links TRBV7-6 with TRBJ2-1; 10 positions agree with TRBD1. The V gene's germline CDR1 is SGHVS and CDR2 FNYEAQ. The CDR3 runs to 15 residues. The V segment lost 5 bases and the J segment 1 base; nucleotides outside the gene matches: 2. CDR3 region: CASSMGQGSYNEQFF. The DNA for the CDR3 is TGTGCCAGCAGCATGGGACAGGGGTCCTACAATGAGCAGTTCTTC.

The V gene is TRBV5-5, the J gene TRBJ2-3; the D is unclear. The CDR3 extends over 12 amino acids. Trimming shortened V by 4 bases and J by 5 bases, and 8 bases separated the two germline ends. Germline values: CDR1 SGHKS, CDR2 YYEKEE (reference sequence). CDR3: CASSLTGDTQYF. CDR3 DNA: TGTGCCAGCAGCCTGACGGGAGATACGCAGTATTTT.

The table lists this clone with a count of one. The chain carries TRBV5-6 and TRBJ2-6; D gene unclear. CDR1 and CDR2 (germline): SGHDT, YYEEEE. V was clipped by 4 bases and J by 3 bases, with 14 bases between them. The CDR3 has 16 amino acids. The CDR3 nucleotides are TGTGCCAGCAGCGCTTTGCCAGGTTATGGGGCCAACGTCCTGACTTTC. The encoded protein is CASSALPGYGANVLTF.

The chain recombines TRBV2 with TRBJ2-1; D gene unclear. The length of the CDR3 is 14 residues. Germline lookup yields CDR1 SNHLY and CDR2 FYNNEI. The ends were cut back, 7 bases at V and 0 bases at J, with 10 bases in the middle. CDR3 loop: CASTTTDSYNEQFF. In DNA form, the CDR3 reads TGTGCCAGCACTACTACTGACTCCTACAATGAGCAGTTCTTC.

This chain's CDR3 is CASSPVGLQNPTETQYF. The CDR3 nucleotides read TGCGCCAGCAGCCCAGTAGGATTACAGAACCCCACGGAGACCCAGTACTTC. This chain connects TRBV4-1 to TRBJ2-5; the D is unclear. The germline V and J ends were trimmed by 4 bases and 5 bases, with 23 bases remaining between them. There are 17 residues in the CDR3. Germline CDR1 and CDR2: MGHRA and YSYEKL.

The CDR3 sequence is CAISEWVAGGAPYEQYF. CDR3 sequence (DNA): TGTGCCATCAGTGAATGGGTAGCGGGAGGCGCACCATACGAGCAGTACTTC. This sequence joins TRBV10-3 and TRBJ2-7; 10 nucleotides match TRBD2. CDR1 and CDR2 from the germline V gene are ENHRY and SYGVKD. The CDR3 is 17 amino acids. V gave up 3 bases and J gave up 4 bases; unmatched junction bases: 12.

The V call is TRBV28, the J call TRBJ2-1, with 8 positions matching TRBD1. This CDR3 is built from 14 residues. Germline trimming cut 3 bases from V and 7 bases from J; bases unmatched to any gene: 5. Germline loops: CDR1 MDHEN, CDR2 SYDVKM. The CDR3 DNA is TGTGCCAGCAGTTTTCCCAGACAGGGGAATGAGCAGTTCTTC. This encodes CASSFPRQGNEQFF.

The table lists this clone with a count of one. This chain uses TRBV9 with TRBJ2-3; D is possibly TRBD1 (6 bases). Germline loops: CDR1 SGDLS, CDR2 YYNGEE. Deletions cut 2 bases from V and 3 bases from J, with 13 bases between. The CDR3 loop spans 15 amino acids. CDR3 sequence (DNA): TGTGCCAGCAGCGTTCAGGACAGCTCTACAGATACGCAGTATTTT. The encoded protein is CASSVQDSSTDTQYF. The full variable domain, with the rest looked up from reference TRBV9 and TRBJ2-3, is DSGVTQTPKHLITATGQRVTLRCSPRSGDLSVYWYQQSLDQGLQFLIQYYNGEERAKGNILERFSAQQFPDLHSELNLSSLELGDSALYFCASSVQDSSTDTQYFGPGTRLTVL.

V and J are TRBV4-2 and TRBJ1-1; 7 bases agree with TRBD1. Germline loops: CDR1 LGHNA, CDR2 YNFKEQ. The CDR3 loop spans 18 amino acids. V lost 1 base to trimming and J lost 7 bases; unmatched junction nucleotides: 18. CDR3 DNA: TGTGCCAGCAGCCAAGCCTTCTCCTCCGGGACAGCCGTTAATGAAGCTTTCTTT. Translation: CASSQAFSSGTAVNEAFF.

The J gene is TRBJ2-5, the V gene TRBV7-3; TRBD1 might be the D (6 bases). Trimming removed 2 bases from V and 2 bases from J, with 12 bases in between. CDR3 length: 15 amino acids. The V gene's germline CDR1 is SGHTA and CDR2 FQGTGA. Here the CDR3 DNA reads TGTGCCAGCAGCTTAGGGACAACACTTCAAGAGACCCAGTACTTC. Its translation is CASSLGTTLQETQYF.

The rearrangement uses TRBV4-3 and TRBJ1-4, with D possibly being TRBD1 (5 bases). CDR3 length equals 16 residues. In germline, CDR1 is LGHNA, CDR2 YSLEER. V was trimmed by 3 bases and J by 4 bases, leaving 15 bases between them. CDR3 coding DNA: TGCGCCAGCAGCCAGGATATGGGAAGGGGTAATGAAAAACTGTTTTTT. Translation gives CASSQDMGRGNEKLFF.

The chain has TRBV11-2 and TRBJ2-7; 9 bases agree with TRBD1. Germline V CDR1 and CDR2: SGHAT, FQNNGV. The CDR3 loop spans 16 amino acids. V dropped 5 bases and J dropped 6; count of bases not matched to a gene: 14. DNA of the CDR3: TGTGCCAGCAGCCTGTTGGGTGGGACAGGGTTTTTCGAGCAGTACTTC. Translation: CASSLLGGTGFFEQYF.

The chain uses TRBV27 and TRBJ2-1; D possibly corresponds to TRBD2 (5 bases). V dropped 6 bases and J dropped 0 bases, with 12 bases sitting between them. The CDR3 is 15 residues long. Germline assignment: CDR1 MNHEY and CDR2 SMNVEV (reference sequence). Here the CDR3 DNA reads TGTGCCAGCAGCAAAAGAGGGAGCTCCTACAATGAGCAGTTCTTC. Protein: CASSKRGSSYNEQFF.

This clone showed up just once. The chain is built from TRBV30 and TRBJ2-3, with D possibly being TRBD2 (7 bases). Germline-derived CDR1 and CDR2 are GTSNPN and SVGIG (reference sequence). This CDR3 region has 16 residues. V lost 4 bases and J lost 2, with 19 bases in between. CDR3 amino acids: CAWTRPQGRVTDTQYF. The CDR3 DNA is TGTGCCTGGACCCGACCCCAGGGGAGGGTCACAGATACGCAGTATTTT.